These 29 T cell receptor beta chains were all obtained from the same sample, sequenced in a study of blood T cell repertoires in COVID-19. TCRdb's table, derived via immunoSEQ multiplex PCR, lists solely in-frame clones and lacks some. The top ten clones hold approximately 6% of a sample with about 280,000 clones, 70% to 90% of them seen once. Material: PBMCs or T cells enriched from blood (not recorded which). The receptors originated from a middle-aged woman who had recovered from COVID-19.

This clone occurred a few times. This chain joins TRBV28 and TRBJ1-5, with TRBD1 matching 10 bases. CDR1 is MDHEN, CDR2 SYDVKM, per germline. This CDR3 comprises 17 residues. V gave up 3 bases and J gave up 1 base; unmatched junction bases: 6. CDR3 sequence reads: CASSFYGQGVSNQPQHF. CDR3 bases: TGTGCCAGCAGTTTTTATGGACAGGGGGTAAGCAATCAGCCCCAGCATTTT.

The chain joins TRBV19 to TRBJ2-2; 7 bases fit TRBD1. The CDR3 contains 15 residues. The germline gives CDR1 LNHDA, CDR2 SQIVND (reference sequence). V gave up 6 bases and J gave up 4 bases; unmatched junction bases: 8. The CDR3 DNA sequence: TGTGCCAGTAGGCCCCGGACAGGCCCCACCGGGGAGCTGTTTTTT. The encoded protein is CASRPRTGPTGELFF.

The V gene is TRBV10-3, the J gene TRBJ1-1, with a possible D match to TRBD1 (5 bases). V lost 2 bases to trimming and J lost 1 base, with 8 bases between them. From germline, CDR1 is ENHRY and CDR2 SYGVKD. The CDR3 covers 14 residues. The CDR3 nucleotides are TGTGCCATCAGTGAGCGGCAGGGGAACACTGAAGCTTTCTTT. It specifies CAISERQGNTEAFF.

The CDR3 region has the DNA TGCGCCAGCAGCTTCCCGCGGCCGGCGAACACCGGGGAGCTGTTTTTT. This sequence encodes CASSFPRPANTGELFF. This chain links TRBV5-1 with TRBJ2-2; no definite D call. Germline V gene data show CDR1 as SGHRS and CDR2 as YFSETQ. CDR3 length: 16 amino acids. Deletions cut 2 bases from V and 0 bases from J, with 11 bases between.

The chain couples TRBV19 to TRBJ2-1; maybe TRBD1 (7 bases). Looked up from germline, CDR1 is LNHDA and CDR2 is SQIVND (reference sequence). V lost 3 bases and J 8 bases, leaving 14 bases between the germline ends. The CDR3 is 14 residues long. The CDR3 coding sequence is TGTGCCAGTAGTATGATTGGCAGGGGGGATGAGCAGTTCTTC. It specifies CASSMIGRGDEQFF.

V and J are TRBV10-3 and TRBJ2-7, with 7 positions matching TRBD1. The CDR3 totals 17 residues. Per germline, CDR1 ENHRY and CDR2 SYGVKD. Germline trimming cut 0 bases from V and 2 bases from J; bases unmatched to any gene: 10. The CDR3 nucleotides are TGTGCCATCAGTGAGTCGGCCCGACAGGGCCTAACCTACGAGCAGTACTTC. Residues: CAISESARQGLTYEQYF.

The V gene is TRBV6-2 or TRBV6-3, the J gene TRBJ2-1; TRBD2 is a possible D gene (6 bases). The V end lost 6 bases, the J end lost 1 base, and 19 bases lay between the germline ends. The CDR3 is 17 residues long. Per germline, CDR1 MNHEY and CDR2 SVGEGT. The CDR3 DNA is TGTGCCAGCAGCCGGGGGTCGGGGGTCCTTTCCTACAATGAGCAGTTCTTC. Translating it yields CASSRGSGVLSYNEQFF.

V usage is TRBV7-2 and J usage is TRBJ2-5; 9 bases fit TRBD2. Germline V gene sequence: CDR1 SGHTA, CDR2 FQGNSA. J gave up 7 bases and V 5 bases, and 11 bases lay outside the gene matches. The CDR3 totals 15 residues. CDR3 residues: CASSLKREAPLTQYF. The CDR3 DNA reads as TGTGCCAGCAGCCTTAAGCGGGAGGCCCCTTTGACCCAGTACTTC. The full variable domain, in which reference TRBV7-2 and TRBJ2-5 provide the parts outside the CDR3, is GAGVSQSPSNKVTEKGKDVELRCDPISGHTALYWYRQSLGQGLEFLIYFQGNSAPDKSGLPSDRFSAERTGGSVSTLTIQRTQQEDSAVYLCASSLKREAPLTQYFGPGTRLLVL.

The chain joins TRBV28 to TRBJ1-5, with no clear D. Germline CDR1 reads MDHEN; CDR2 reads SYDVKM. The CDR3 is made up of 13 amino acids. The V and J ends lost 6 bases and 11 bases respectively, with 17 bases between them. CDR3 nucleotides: TGTGCCAGCAGCCCCGGGAGCCTACGATCCCAGCATTTT. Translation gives CASSPGSLRSQHF.

The DNA for the CDR3 is TGTGCCAGCAGCCGCAATCTAGCGGGCTACGAGCAGTACTTC. This gives the protein CASSRNLAGYEQYF. J is TRBJ2-7 and V is TRBV7-2, with TRBD2 matching 8 bases. There are 14 residues in the CDR3. V lost 5 bases and J lost 3; bases outside the gene matches: 6. In germline, CDR1 is SGHTA, CDR2 FQGNSA.

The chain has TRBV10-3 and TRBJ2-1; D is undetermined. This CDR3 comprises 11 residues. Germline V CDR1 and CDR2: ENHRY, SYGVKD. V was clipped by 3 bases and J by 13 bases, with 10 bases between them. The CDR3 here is CAISDNFSQFF. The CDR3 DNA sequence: TGTGCCATCAGTGATAACTTTTCCCAGTTCTTC.

CDR3 sequence reads: CASSVGIQNEQYF. The CDR3 DNA sequence: TGTGCCAGCAGCGTTGGTATCCAGAACGAGCAGTACTTC. The chain has TRBV7-2 and TRBJ2-7; no definite D call. Germline assignment: CDR1 SGHTA and CDR2 FQGNSA. The germline V and J ends were trimmed by 5 bases and 5 bases, with 13 bases remaining between them. CDR3 length: 13 amino acids.

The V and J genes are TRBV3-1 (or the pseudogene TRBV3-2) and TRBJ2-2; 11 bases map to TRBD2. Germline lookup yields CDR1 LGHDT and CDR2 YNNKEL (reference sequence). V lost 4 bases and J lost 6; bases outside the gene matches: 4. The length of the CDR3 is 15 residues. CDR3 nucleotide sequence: TGTGCCAGCAGCCCATTTAGCGGGGGGGCCGGGGAGCTGTTTTTT. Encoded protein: CASSPFSGGAGELFF.

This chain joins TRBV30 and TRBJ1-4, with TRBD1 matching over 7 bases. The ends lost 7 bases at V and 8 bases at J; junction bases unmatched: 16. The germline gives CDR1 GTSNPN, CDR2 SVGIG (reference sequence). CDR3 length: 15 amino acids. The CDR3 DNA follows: TGTGCCTACCTACCTCCCCGGGCAGGGGGGGAAAAACTGTTTTTT. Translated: CAYLPPRAGGEKLFF.

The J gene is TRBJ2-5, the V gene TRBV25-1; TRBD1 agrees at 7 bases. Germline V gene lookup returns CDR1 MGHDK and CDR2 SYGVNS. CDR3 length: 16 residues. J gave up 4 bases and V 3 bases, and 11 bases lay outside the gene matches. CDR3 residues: CASSEPDRVGRETQYF. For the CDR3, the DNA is TGTGCCAGCAGTGAGCCCGACAGGGTAGGACGAGAGACCCAGTACTTC.

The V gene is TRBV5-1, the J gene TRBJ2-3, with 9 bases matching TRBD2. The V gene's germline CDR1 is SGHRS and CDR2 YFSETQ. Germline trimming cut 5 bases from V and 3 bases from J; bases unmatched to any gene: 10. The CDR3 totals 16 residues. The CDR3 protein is CASRITAGGGTDTQYF. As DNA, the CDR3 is TGCGCCAGCAGAATAACAGCGGGAGGTGGGACAGATACGCAGTATTTT.

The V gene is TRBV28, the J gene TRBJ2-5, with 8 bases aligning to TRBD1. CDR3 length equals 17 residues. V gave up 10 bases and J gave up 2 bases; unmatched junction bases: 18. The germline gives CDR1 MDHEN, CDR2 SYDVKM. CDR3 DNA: TGTGCCACTTCGTCGTACAGGGGGGATGAAATTCAAGAGACCCAGTACTTC. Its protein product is CATSSYRGDEIQETQYF.

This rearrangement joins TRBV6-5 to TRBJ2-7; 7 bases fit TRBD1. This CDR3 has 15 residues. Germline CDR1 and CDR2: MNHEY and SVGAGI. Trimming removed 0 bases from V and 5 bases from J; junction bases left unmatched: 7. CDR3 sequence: CASSYSRTGANEQYF. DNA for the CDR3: TGTGCCAGCAGTTACTCTCGGACAGGTGCCAACGAGCAGTACTTC.

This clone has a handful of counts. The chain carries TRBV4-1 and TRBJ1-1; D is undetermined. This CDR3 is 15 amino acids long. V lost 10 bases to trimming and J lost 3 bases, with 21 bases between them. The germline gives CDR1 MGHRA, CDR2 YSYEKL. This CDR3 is CATAREGSAYTEAFF. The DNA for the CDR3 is TGCGCCACAGCACGGGAGGGAAGCGCGTACACTGAAGCTTTCTTT.

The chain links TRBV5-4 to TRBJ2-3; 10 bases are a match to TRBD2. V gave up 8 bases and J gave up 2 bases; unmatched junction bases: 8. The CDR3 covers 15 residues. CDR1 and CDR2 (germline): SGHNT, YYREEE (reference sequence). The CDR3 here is CASIASGGSTDTQYF. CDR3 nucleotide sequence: TGTGCCAGTATCGCTAGCGGGGGATCCACAGATACGCAGTATTTT.

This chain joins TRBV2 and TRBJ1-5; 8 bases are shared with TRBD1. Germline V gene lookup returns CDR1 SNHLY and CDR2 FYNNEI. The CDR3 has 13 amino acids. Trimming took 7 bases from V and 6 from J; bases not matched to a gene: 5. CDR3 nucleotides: TGTGCCAGCACACAGGGGGGGGGTCAGCCCCAGCATTTT. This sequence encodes CASTQGGGQPQHF.

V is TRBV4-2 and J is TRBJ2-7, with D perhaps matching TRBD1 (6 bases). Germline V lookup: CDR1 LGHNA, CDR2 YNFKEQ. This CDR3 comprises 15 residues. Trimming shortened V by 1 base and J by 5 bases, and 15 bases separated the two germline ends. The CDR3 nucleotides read TGTGCCAGCAGCCAAGCATACGGGACAAGAGACGAGCAGTACTTC. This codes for CASSQAYGTRDEQYF.

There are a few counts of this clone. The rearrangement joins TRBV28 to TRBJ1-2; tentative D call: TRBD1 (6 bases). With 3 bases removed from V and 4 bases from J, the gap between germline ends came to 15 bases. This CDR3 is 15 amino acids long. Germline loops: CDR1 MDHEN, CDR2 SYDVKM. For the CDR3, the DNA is TGTGCCAGCAGTTTGGCACAGGGAGGGATCTATGGCTACACCTTC. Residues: CASSLAQGGIYGYTF.

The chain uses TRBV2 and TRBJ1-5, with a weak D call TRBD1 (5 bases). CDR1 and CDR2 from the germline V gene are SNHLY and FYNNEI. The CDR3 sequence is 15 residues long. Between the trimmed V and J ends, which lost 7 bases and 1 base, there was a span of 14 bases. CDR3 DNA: TGTGCCAGCACGGGGGATGCGGCCAGCAATCAGCCCCAGCATTTT. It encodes CASTGDAASNQPQHF.

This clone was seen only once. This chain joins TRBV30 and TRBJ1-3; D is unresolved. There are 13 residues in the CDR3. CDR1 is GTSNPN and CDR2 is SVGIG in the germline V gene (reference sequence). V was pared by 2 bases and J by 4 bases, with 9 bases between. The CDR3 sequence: CAWSKGAGNTIYF. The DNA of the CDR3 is TGTGCCTGGAGTAAAGGAGCCGGAAACACCATATATTTT.

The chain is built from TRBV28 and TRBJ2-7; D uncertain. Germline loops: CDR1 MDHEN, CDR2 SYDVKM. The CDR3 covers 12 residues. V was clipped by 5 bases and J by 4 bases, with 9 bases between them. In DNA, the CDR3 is TGTGCCAGCAGTATCCCGCGGTACGAGCAGTACTTC. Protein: CASSIPRYEQYF. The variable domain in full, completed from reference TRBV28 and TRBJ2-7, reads DVKVTQSSRYLVKRTGEKVFLECVQDMDHENMFWYRQDPGLGLRLIYFSYDVKMKEKGDIPEGYSVSREKKERFSLILESASTNQTSMYLCASSIPRYEQYFGPGTRLTVT.

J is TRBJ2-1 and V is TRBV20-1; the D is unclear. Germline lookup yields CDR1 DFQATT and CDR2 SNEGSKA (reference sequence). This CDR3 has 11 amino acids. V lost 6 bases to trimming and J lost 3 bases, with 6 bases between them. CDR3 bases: TGCAGTGCGAGGAACTACAATGAGCAGTTCTTC. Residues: CSARNYNEQFF.

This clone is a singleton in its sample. CDR3 DNA: TGTGCCACCAGCAGAGGGGACAGGGGGACCTACGAGCAGTACTTC. As protein: CATSRGDRGTYEQYF. V gene TRBV15 combines with J gene TRBJ2-7, with TRBD1 identical over 11 bases. V gave up 1 base and J gave up 2 bases; unmatched junction bases: 1. The CDR3 is made up of 15 amino acids. Looked up from germline, CDR1 is LNHNV and CDR2 is YYDKDF (reference sequence).

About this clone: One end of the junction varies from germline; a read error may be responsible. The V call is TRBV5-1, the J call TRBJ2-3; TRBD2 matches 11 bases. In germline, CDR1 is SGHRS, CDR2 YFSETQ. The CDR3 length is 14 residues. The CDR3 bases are TGCGCCAGCAGCTTGTTGTTAGCGGGAGGGCCTTTGGATTTT. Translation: CASSLLLAGGPLDF.